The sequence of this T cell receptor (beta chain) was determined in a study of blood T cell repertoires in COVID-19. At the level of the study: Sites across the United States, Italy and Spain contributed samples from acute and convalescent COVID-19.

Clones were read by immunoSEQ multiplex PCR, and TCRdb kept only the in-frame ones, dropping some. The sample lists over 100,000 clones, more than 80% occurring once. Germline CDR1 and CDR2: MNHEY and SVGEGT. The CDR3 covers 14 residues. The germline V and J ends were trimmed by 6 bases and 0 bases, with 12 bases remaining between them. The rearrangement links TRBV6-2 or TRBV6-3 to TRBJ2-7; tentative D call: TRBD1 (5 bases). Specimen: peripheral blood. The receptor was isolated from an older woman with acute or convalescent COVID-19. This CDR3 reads CASSPLGASYEQYF. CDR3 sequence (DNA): TGTGCCAGCAGCCCCCTTGGGGCCTCCTACGAGCAGTACTTC.